This section outlines one T cell receptor beta chain sequence together with its context. The antigen remains undetermined. Here immunoSEQ multiplex PCR was the method, and the copy in TCRdb shows in-frame clones only, minus some. The table has about 60,000 clones, 90% seen once. Separation from the approximately 660-subject first cohort characterized the roughly 110-subject validation cohort, to which the donors belonged. This entry belongs to a study of cytomegalovirus exposure and HLA in healthy donors. The V gene lost 1 base and the J gene lost 3 bases, with 8 bases spanning the gap. CDR3 length: 14 residues. Germline CDR1 and CDR2: MNHNS and SASEGT. The study, taken as a whole, reports: The majority of TCR sequences were rare, yet some public TCRs appeared in many donors. High sensitivity and specificity were reportedly achieved when the classifier diagnosed cytomegalovirus status. Specificity for CMV antigens was confirmed in vitro for three of the CMV-associated chains.

The chain employs TRBV6-1 and TRBJ2-3; tentatively, D is TRBD1 (5 bases). This clonotype was obtained from a man in his late teens or twenties in good health and CMV-seronegative. The sample was PBMCs. The CDR3 sequence: CASSEVPGTDTQYF. Written as DNA, the CDR3 is TGTGCCAGCAGTGAAGTTCCAGGGACAGATACGCAGTATTTT.